This TCR beta chain is drawn from a study of blood T cell repertoires in COVID-19. In the study overall: Sites in the United States, Italy and Spain provided acute and convalescent COVID-19 samples.

This CDR3 is 13 amino acids long. Germline-derived CDR1 and CDR2 are ENHRY and SYGVKD. V lost 4 bases, J lost 0 bases, and 7 bases lay in between. The table came from immunoSEQ multiplex PCR; TCRdb's copy has only in-frame clones and leaves some out. Altogether around 260,000 clones are present, approximately 87% being singletons, with the ten largest covering approximately 1.6%. This clonotype was sampled from a woman aged 35 to 49 who had recovered from COVID-19. This chain links TRBV10-3 with TRBJ2-7; D is unresolved. Input material: peripheral blood. CDR3: CAISGLNSYEQYF. The CDR3 region has the DNA TGTGCCATCAGTGGTTTAAACTCCTACGAGCAGTACTTC.